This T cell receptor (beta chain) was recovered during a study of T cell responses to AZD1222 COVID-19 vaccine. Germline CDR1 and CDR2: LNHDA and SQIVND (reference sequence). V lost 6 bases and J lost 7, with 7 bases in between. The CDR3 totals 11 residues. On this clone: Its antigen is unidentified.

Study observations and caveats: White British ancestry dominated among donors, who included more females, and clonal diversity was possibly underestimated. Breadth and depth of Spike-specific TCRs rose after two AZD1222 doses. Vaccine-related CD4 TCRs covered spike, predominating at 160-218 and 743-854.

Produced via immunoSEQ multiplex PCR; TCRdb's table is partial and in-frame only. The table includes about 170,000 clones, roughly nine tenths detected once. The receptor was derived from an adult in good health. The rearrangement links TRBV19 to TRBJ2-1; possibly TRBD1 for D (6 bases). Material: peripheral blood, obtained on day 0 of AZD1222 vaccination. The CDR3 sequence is CASSTGNEQFF. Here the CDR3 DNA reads TGTGCCAGTAGCACAGGGAATGAGCAGTTCTTC.